This T cell receptor beta chain came from a study of T-cell memory formation after mild COVID-19. The CDR3 loop spans 16 amino acids. V was cut by 5 bases and J by 4 bases, with 18 bases left in between. TCRdb processed the 5' RACE reads anew with MiXCR; each CDR3 protein has one entry. This sample carries about 90,000 distinct CDR3 sequences, approximately 13% of them seen once, and the ten largest clones take roughly a quarter. This clonotype has more than one count but fewer than ten. The sample taken for sequencing was PBMCs or a T cell subset sorted from them (not recorded which). The V and J genes are TRBV12-3 or TRBV12-4 and TRBJ2-1, with a tentative D call TRBD2 (5 bases). The TCR comes from an adult woman who had mild COVID-19 (a few samples of this study predate the infection). Cell type and time point are not known. The CDR3 protein is CASSPTLVMGYNEQFF. DNA for the CDR3: TGTGCCAGCAGTCCCACACTAGTAATGGGTTACAATGAGCAGTTCTTC.